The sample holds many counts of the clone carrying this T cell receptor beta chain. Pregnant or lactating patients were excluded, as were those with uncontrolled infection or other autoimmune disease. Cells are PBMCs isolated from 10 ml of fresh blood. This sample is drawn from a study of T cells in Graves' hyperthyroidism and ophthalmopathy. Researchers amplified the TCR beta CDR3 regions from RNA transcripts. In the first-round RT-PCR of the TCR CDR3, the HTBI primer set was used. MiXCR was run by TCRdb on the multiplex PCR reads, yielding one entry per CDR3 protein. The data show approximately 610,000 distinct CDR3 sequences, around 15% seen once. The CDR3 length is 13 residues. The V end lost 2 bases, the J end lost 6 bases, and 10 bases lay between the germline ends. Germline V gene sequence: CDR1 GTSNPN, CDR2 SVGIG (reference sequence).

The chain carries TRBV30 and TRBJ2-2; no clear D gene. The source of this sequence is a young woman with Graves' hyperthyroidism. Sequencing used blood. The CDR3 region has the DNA TGTGCCTGGAGTCCAGCCCGAGCCGGGGAGCTGTTTTTT. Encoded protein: CAWSPARAGELFF.